This TCR beta chain emerged from a study of cytomegalovirus exposure and HLA in healthy donors. Study findings and constraints: A later analysis found that most CMV-associated TCR beta chains appeared HLA-restricted. The study put under 200 TCR beta chains on its list as cytomegalovirus-associated.

Donors had nominal health at sampling but likely had unrecorded immune exposures. The PCR employed 60 Vbeta primers together with 13 Jbeta primers. Sequencing used immunoSEQ multiplex PCR; TCRdb keeps in-frame clones, though not all of them. The sample has approximately 140,000 clones; approximately 80% are singletons. Of note for this clone: What it binds is not known.

The clonotype comes from a male donor in good health and CMV-seronegative. The material sequenced was PBMCs.

The CDR3 DNA follows: TGTGCCAGCAGACCCCGGACATATGGCTACACCTTC. Amino acid sequence: CASRPRTYGYTF. The chain carries TRBV28 and TRBJ1-2; TRBD1 is a possible D gene (5 bases). The V gene lost 6 bases and the J gene lost 5 bases, with 10 bases spanning the gap. CDR1 and CDR2 from the germline V gene are MDHEN and SYDVKM. CDR3 length: 12 amino acids.